Following are 18 T cell receptor beta chains from one sample sequenced in a study of T cell repertoires in cytomegalovirus infection. These TCRs' antigens remain unknown. Each CDR3 protein gets one entry after TCRdb re-called the reads with MiXCR. Here the sample spans approximately 300,000 distinct CDR3 sequences, approximately 32% being singletons. The sample was cultured PBMCs, taken from culture after CMV antigen stimulation. The receptors originated from a human donor in good health (CMV status not recorded). Some clones in this sample may be carry-over from other donors' samples.

The chain has TRBV7-4 and TRBJ1-2; D remains unclear. Trimming pared 5 bases from V and 4 bases from J, leaving 14 bases between. From germline, CDR1 is SGHVT and CDR2 SQSDAQ. This CDR3 contains 14 residues. The CDR3 loop reads CASSPAGGVYGYTF. Written as DNA, the CDR3 is TGTGCCAGCAGCCCCGCAGGTGGAGTCTATGGCTACACCTTC.

The rearrangement joins TRBV27 to TRBJ1-2; D is possibly TRBD1 (6 bases). This CDR3 contains 14 residues. Germline loops: CDR1 MNHEY, CDR2 SMNVEV (reference sequence). V gave up 6 bases and J gave up 2 bases, with 13 bases separating them. Written as DNA, the CDR3 is TGTGCCAGCAGAACGTCAGGGGCCAACTATGGCTACACCTTC. Its protein product is CASRTSGANYGYTF.

In nucleotides, the CDR3 is TGCAGTGCTAGGGCTTCGGTGGGGGGACATGGCTACACCTTC. Residues: CSARASVGGHGYTF. The chain uses TRBV20-1 and TRBJ1-2, with TRBD1 as a possible D gene (5 bases). With 3 bases removed from V and 6 bases from J, the gap between germline ends came to 17 bases. Germline values: CDR1 DFQATT, CDR2 SNEGSKA (reference sequence). The CDR3 has 14 residues.

This chain links TRBV7-2 with TRBJ2-3; either TRBD1 or TRBD2 may fit D (6 bases each). V gave up 1 base and J gave up 4 bases, with 18 bases separating them. Germline assignment: CDR1 SGHTA and CDR2 FQGNSA. The CDR3 consists of 17 residues. The chain's CDR3 is CASSLGGWGAGPDTQYF. The DNA of the CDR3 is TGTGCCAGCAGCTTAGGGGGGTGGGGGGCGGGCCCAGATACGCAGTATTTT. Looking up the rest from reference TRBV7-2 and TRBJ2-3 gives the full variable domain: GAGVSQSPSNKVTEKGKDVELRCDPISGHTALYWYRQSLGQGLEFLIYFQGNSAPDKSGLPSDRFSAERTGGSVSTLTIQRTQQEDSAVYLCASSLGGWGAGPDTQYFGPGTRLTVL.

The rearrangement links TRBV3-1 to TRBJ1-5; no reliable D call. Germline CDR1 LGHDT, CDR2 YNNKEL (reference sequence). The CDR3 runs 14 residues. V was cut by 1 base and J by 3 bases, with 7 bases left in between. This CDR3 is CASSQGSVNQPQHF. The CDR3 DNA reads TGTGCCAGCAGCCAAGGTTCAGTCAATCAGCCCCAGCATTTT.

This chain uses TRBV7-3 with TRBJ2-5, with TRBD2 matching over 14 bases. Germline V gene lookup returns CDR1 SGHTA and CDR2 FQGTGA. The CDR3 loop spans 17 amino acids. V lost 5 bases to trimming and J lost 4 bases; unmatched junction nucleotides: 9. The DNA for the CDR3 is TGTGCCAGCAGCGAAGGGACTAGCGGGAGATTTGGAGAGACCCAGTACTTC. It translates to CASSEGTSGRFGETQYF.

This clonotype was picked up many times. The chain has TRBV12-3 or TRBV12-4 and TRBJ2-7; 7 positions match TRBD1. The V and J ends lost 3 bases and 2 bases, in that order; junction bases with no gene match: 13. CDR3 length equals 17 residues. The DNA for the CDR3 is TGTGCCAGCAGTTTCCTTTCGACAGGGACGTTCGCCTACGAGCAGTACTTC. Its translation: CASSFLSTGTFAYEQYF.

This clonotype has a single count. The CDR3 DNA reads as TGCAGTGCTAGAGCCCCATGGCAGGGGGCCGGAGATACGCAGTATTTT. Translation gives CSARAPWQGAGDTQYF. V usage is TRBV20-1 and J usage is TRBJ2-3, with 8 bases identical to TRBD1. Germline V CDR1 and CDR2: DFQATT, SNEGSKA (reference sequence). The CDR3 spans 16 residues. With 1 base clipped from V and 5 bases from J, the junction kept 11 bases outside the gene matches.

A few counts support this clonotype. V is TRBV6-6 and J is TRBJ1-1, with no clear D. The CDR3 is made up of 14 amino acids. Germline CDR1 is MNHNY and CDR2 is SVGAGI (reference sequence). Trimming removed 2 bases from V and 1 base from J, with 8 bases in between. The chain's CDR3 is CASSYRHANTEAFF. As DNA, the CDR3 is TGTGCCAGCAGTTACCGACACGCGAACACTGAAGCTTTCTTT.

This clonotype was picked up a small number of times. The rearrangement uses TRBV28 and TRBJ1-1; the D is unclear. The CDR3 has 13 amino acids. Per germline, CDR1 MDHEN and CDR2 SYDVKM. Trimming pared 2 bases from V and 1 base from J, leaving 5 bases between. The CDR3 DNA follows: TGTGCCAGCAGTTTAAACCCGAACACTGAAGCTTTCTTT. It is translated as CASSLNPNTEAFF.

The CDR3 region is CASKSHGDSGANVLTF. DNA for the CDR3: TGTGCCAGCAAGTCCCACGGGGACTCTGGGGCCAACGTCCTGACTTTC. The chain links TRBV2 to TRBJ2-6, with D maybe TRBD2 (5 bases). Between the trimmed V and J ends, which lost 7 bases and 0 bases, there was a span of 13 bases. The CDR3 has 16 amino acids. From germline, CDR1 is SNHLY and CDR2 FYNNEI.

The gene calls are TRBV10-3 and TRBJ2-1, with TRBD2 matching over 7 bases. The CDR3 length is 14 residues. V dropped 5 bases and J dropped 6; count of bases not matched to a gene: 7. CDR1 ENHRY and CDR2 SYGVKD come from the germline V gene. CDR3 bases: TGTGCCATCAGTTTAGCGGGCCAGAGCAATGAGCAGTTCTTC. It yields the protein CAISLAGQSNEQFF.

This clonotype came up a few times. The CDR3 coding sequence is TGTGCCAGCAAGGGGACTTCTAAAGAGACCCAGTACTTC. This sequence encodes CASKGTSKETQYF. V is TRBV6-5 and J is TRBJ2-5, with a tentative D call TRBD2 (6 bases). There are 13 residues in the CDR3. Between the trimmed V and J ends, which lost 7 bases and 3 bases, there was a span of 12 bases. Per germline, CDR1 MNHEY and CDR2 SVGAGI.

This clonotype has only a few counts. This chain links TRBV6-6 with TRBJ1-2; 10 nucleotides match TRBD1. The CDR3 sequence is 14 residues long. V trimming: 6 bases; J trimming: 6 bases; junction bases outside the gene matches: 7. Germline assignment: CDR1 MNHNY and CDR2 SVGAGI (reference sequence). The CDR3 nucleotides read TGTGCCAGCAGCTGGGACAGGGGCGACGATGGCTACACCTTC. Residues: CASSWDRGDDGYTF.

V gene TRBV19 combines with J gene TRBJ2-3; D might be TRBD2 (6 bases). Trimming cost V 6 bases and J 2 bases, with 15 bases left between them. The CDR3 runs 15 residues. Germline V gene sequence: CDR1 LNHDA, CDR2 SQIVND (reference sequence). CDR3 in DNA: TGTGCCAGTAGGGAGGGAGCGACTATCACAGATACGCAGTATTTT. Amino acid sequence: CASREGATITDTQYF.

The V and J genes are TRBV29-1 and TRBJ1-1; 7 nucleotides align to TRBD1. The length of the CDR3 is 13 residues. The ends lost 5 bases at V and 5 bases at J; junction bases unmatched: 8. Germline V gene lookup returns CDR1 SQVTM and CDR2 ANQGSEA. The CDR3 protein is CSVLMTGRTEAFF. CDR3 coding DNA: TGCAGCGTTTTAATGACAGGGAGGACTGAAGCTTTCTTT.

In its sample, this clonotype was seen many times. The chain links TRBV7-7 to TRBJ2-1; the match to TRBD1 covers 7 bases. The CDR3 consists of 13 residues. V trimming: 10 bases; J trimming: 7 bases; junction bases outside the gene matches: 10. In germline, CDR1 is SSHAT, CDR2 FNYEAQ (reference sequence). The CDR3 protein is CANLRQGGNEQFF. The DNA of the CDR3 is TGTGCCAACCTCAGACAGGGTGGAAATGAGCAGTTCTTC.

The rearrangement uses TRBV4-2 and TRBJ1-5; D gene uncertain. This CDR3 contains 14 residues. The germline gives CDR1 LGHNA, CDR2 YNFKEQ. V was clipped by 0 bases and J by 7 bases, with 10 bases between them. CDR3 nucleotides: TGTGCCAGCAGCCAAGATAGGAGTTCCCAGCCCCAGCATTTT. This translates into CASSQDRSSQPQHF.